A selection of T cell receptor beta chains follows, all from one sample in a study of PD-L1 blockade in urothelial cancer. The protocol was immunoSEQ multiplex PCR, while the TCRdb copy is restricted to in-frame clones and leaves out a portion. The sample contains 95,000 to 150,000 clones, roughly 83% of which appear only once. Sequenced material: PBMCs, taken around atezolizumab (anti-PD-L1) treatment. The receptors derive from a man over 45 with urothelial cancer. Each CDR3 is given without its conserved first and last residue.

TRBJ1-1	13	TRBV5-1	ASSLLQGKDTEAF
TRBJ2-7	10	TRBV28	ASSSGVYEQY
TRBJ1-5	13	TRBV19	ASSTRQGGNQPQH
TRBJ2-7	12	TRBV5-1	ASKVGTGSLEQY
TRBJ2-5	12	TRBV4-2	ASSQEPGQETQY
TRBJ2-3	12	TRBV6-4	ASSDNGGSDTQY
TRBJ1-2	14	TRBV5-6	ASSFGRGLVYYGYT
TRBJ1-1	11	TRBV6-1	ASRRGQNTEAF
TRBJ2-3	14	TRBV2	ASSAQSGTNTDTQY
TRBJ1-6	14	TRBV7-2	ASSPTGTTVKSPLH
TRBJ2-3	15	TRBV10-3	ATSPGGGRANTDTQY
TRBJ2-5	11	TRBV5-4	ASSPGQGETQY
TRBJ2-1	13	TRBV5-1	ASSSNSGSNNEQF
TRBJ1-2	12	TRBV5-4	ASSLSDRVGGYT
TRBJ1-1	12	TRBV6-6	ASSYWGQDTEAF
TRBJ2-3	13	TRBV9	ASSVGEGSQYTQY
TRBJ1-2	12	TRBV28	ASNLAGPTYGYT
TRBJ2-7	14	TRBV18	ASSLRALAAQGEQY
TRBJ2-3	13	TRBV5-5	ASRSGVRGTDTQY
TRBJ1-3	9	TRBV25-1	AIQGGNTIY
TRBJ2-7	12	TRBV27	ASSSPTGSYEQY
TRBJ2-7	12	TRBV30	AWSPGGFRYEQY
TRBJ1-2	11	TRBV2	ASSSRGEHGYT
TRBJ2-3	13	TRBV7-8	ASSLAWGPTDTQY
TRBJ2-7	13	TRBV7-8	ASSFRRGRAYEQY
TRBJ2-7	14	TRBV28	ASSSQRQGITYEQY
TRBJ1-6	13	TRBV6-1	ASSEWDRGNSPLH
TRBJ1-4	13	TRBV27	ASSSYRDSNEKLF
TRBJ2-2	16	TRBV7-9	ASSLRSSGSFGTGELF
TRBJ2-2	13	TRBV7-2	ASSSRQGYTGELF
TRBJ1-5	14	TRBV30	AWSLSGTFRNQPQH
TRBJ2-7	12	TRBV6-1	ATAVAGGPGEQY
TRBJ2-1	14	TRBV9	ASSVGGTSGSNEQF
TRBJ1-1	11	TRBV5-1	ASSLEVQGTAF
TRBJ2-7	11	TRBV18	ASSLRVPYEQY
TRBJ1-1	11	TRBV29-1	SVEDQGVTEAF
TRBJ2-7	13	TRBV7-8	ASSLVGPGITEQY